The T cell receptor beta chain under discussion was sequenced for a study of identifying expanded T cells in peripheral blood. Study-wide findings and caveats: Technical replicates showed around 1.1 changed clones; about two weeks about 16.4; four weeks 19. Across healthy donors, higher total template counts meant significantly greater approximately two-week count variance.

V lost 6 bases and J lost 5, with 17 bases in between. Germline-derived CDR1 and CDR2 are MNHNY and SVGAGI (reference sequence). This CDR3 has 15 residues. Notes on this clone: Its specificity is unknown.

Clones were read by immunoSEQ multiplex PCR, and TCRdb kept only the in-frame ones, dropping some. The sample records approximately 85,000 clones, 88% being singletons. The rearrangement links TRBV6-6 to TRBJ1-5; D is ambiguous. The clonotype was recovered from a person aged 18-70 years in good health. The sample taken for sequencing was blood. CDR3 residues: CASSPQSPQYQPQHF. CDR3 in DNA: TGTGCCAGCAGCCCCCAATCTCCCCAGTATCAGCCCCAGCATTTT.